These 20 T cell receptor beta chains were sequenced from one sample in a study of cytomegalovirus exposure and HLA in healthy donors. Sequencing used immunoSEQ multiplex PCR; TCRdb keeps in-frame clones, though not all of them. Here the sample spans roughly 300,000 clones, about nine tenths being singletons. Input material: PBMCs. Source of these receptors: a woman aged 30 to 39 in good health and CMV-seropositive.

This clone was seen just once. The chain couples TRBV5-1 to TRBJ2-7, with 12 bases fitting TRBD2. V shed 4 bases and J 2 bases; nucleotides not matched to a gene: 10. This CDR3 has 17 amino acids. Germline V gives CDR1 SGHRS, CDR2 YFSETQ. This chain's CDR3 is CASSPNPSGRATYEQYF. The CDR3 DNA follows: TGCGCCAGCAGCCCCAATCCTAGCGGGAGGGCCACCTACGAGCAGTACTTC.

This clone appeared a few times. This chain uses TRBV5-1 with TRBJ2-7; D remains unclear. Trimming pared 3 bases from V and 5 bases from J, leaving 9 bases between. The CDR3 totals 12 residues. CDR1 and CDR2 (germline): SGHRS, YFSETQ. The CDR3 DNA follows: TGCGCCAGCAGCTCCCCCCCGAACGAGCAGTACTTC. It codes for CASSSPPNEQYF.

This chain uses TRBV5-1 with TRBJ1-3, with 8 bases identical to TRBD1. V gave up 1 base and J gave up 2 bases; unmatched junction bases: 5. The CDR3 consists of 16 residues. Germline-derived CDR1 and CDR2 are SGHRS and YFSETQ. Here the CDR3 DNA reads TGCGCCAGCAGCTTGACTGGACAGGGAGCTGGAAACACCATATATTTT. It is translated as CASSLTGQGAGNTIYF.

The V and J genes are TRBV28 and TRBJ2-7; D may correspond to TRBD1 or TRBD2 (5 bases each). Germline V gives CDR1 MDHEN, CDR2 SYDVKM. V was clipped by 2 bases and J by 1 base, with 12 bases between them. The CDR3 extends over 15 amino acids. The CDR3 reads CASSLQGVLSYEQYF. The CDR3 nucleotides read TGTGCCAGCAGTTTACAGGGAGTCCTTTCCTACGAGCAGTACTTC.

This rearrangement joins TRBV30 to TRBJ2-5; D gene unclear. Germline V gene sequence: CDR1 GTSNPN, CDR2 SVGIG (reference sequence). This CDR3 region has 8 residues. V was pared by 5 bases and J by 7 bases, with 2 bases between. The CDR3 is CAWGTQYF. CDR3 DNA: TGTGCCTGGGGGACCCAGTACTTC.

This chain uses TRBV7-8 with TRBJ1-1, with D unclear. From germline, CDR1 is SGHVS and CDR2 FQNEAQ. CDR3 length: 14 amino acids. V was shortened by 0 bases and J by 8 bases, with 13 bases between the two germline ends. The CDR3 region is CASSLASQAIEAFF. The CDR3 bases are TGTGCCAGCAGCTTAGCGTCGCAGGCGATAGAAGCTTTCTTT. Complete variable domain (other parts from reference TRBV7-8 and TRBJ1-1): GAGVSQSPRYKVAKRGQDVALRCDPISGHVSLFWYQQALGQGPEFLTYFQNEAQLDKSGLPSDRFFAERPEGSVSTLKIQRTQQEDSAVYLCASSLASQAIEAFFGQGTRLTVV.

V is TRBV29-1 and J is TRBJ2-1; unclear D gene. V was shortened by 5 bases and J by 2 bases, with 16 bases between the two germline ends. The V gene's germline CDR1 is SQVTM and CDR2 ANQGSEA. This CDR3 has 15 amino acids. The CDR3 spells CSVLGPKGTYNEQFF. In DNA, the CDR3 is TGCAGCGTTCTGGGTCCAAAAGGGACCTACAATGAGCAGTTCTTC.

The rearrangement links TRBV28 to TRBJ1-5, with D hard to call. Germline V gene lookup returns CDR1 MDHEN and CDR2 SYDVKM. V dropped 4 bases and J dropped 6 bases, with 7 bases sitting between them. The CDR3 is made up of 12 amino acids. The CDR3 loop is CASSSLRQPQHF. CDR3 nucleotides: TGTGCCAGCAGTTCCCTCCGTCAGCCCCAGCATTTT.

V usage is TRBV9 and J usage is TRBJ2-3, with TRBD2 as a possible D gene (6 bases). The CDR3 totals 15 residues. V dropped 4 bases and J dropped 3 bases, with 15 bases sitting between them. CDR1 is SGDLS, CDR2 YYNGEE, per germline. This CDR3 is CASSPLDYPTDTQYF. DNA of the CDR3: TGTGCCAGCAGCCCATTGGACTATCCTACAGATACGCAGTATTTT.

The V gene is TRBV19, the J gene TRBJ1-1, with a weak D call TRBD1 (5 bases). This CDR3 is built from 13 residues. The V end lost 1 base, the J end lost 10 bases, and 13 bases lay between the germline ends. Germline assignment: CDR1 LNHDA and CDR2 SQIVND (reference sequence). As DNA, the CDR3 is TGTGCCAGTAGTATAGGTCGGGGGTTTGGAGCTTTCTTT. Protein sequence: CASSIGRGFGAFF.

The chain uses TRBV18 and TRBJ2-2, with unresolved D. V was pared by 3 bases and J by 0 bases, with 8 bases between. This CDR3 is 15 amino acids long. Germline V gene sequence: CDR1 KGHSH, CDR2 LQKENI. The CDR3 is CASSPQIANTGELFF. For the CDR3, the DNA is TGTGCCAGCTCACCGCAGATCGCGAACACCGGGGAGCTGTTTTTT.

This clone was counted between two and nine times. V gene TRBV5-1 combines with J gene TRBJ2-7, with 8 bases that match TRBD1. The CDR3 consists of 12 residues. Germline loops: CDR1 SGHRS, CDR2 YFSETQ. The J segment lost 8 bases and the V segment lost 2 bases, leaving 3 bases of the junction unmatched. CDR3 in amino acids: CASSFGQGQQYF. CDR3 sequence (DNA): TGCGCCAGCAGCTTCGGACAGGGTCAGCAGTACTTC. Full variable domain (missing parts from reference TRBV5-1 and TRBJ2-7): KAGVTQTPRYLIKTRGQQVTLSCSPISGHRSVSWYQQTPGQGLQFLFEYFSETQRNKGNFPGRFSGRQFSNSRSEMNVSTLELGDSALYLCASSFGQGQQYFGPGTRLTVT.

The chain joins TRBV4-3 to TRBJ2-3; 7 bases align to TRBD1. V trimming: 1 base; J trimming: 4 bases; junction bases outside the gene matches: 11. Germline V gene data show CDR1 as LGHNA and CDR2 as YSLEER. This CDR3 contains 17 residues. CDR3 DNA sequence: TGCGCCAGCAGCCAAGCCTACAGGGGATTCAACGCAGATACGCAGTATTTT. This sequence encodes CASSQAYRGFNADTQYF.

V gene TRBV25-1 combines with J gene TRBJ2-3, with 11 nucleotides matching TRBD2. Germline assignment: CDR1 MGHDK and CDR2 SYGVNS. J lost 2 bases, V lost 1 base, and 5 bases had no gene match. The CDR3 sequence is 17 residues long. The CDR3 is CASSELISGGATDTQYF. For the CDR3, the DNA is TGTGCCAGCAGTGAATTGATTAGCGGGGGGGCCACAGATACGCAGTATTTT.

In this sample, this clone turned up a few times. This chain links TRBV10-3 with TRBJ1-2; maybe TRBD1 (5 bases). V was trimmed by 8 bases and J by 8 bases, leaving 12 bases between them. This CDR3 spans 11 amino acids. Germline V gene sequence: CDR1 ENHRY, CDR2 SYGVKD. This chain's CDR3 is CAIAQGRGYTF. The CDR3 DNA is TGTGCCATCGCCCAGGGTCGCGGCTACACCTTC.

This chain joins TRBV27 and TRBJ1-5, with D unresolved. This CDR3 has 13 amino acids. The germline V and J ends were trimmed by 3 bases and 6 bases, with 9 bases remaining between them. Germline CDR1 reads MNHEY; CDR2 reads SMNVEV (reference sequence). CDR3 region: CASSLGRGQPQHF. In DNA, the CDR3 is TGTGCCAGCAGTTTGGGTCGCGGTCAGCCCCAGCATTTT.

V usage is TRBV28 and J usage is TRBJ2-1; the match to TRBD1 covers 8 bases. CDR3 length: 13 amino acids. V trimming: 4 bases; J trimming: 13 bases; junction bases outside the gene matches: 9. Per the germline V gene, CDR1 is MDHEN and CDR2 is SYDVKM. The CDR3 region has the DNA TGTGCCAGCAGTTCGCCCCGGGACAGGAGACAGTTCTTC. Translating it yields CASSSPRDRRQFF.

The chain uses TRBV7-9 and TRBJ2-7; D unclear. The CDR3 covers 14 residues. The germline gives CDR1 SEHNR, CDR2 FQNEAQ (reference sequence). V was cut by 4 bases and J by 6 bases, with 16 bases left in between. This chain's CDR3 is CASSSGSPTREQYF. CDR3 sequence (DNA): TGTGCCAGCAGCTCCGGGTCTCCCACGCGCGAGCAGTACTTC.

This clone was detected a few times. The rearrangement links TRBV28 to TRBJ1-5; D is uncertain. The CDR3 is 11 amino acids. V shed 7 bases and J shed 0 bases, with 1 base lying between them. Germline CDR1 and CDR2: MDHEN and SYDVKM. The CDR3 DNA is TGTGCCAGCAATAGCAATCAGCCCCAGCATTTT. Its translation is CASNSNQPQHF.

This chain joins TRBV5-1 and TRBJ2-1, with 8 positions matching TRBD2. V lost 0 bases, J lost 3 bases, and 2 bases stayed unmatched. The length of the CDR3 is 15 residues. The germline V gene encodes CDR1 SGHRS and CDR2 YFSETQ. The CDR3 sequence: CASSLALAGYNEQFF. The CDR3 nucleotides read TGCGCCAGCAGCTTGGCGCTAGCGGGCTACAATGAGCAGTTCTTC. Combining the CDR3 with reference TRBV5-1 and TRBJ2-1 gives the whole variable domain KAGVTQTPRYLIKTRGQQVTLSCSPISGHRSVSWYQQTPGQGLQFLFEYFSETQRNKGNFPGRFSGRQFSNSRSEMNVSTLELGDSALYLCASSLALAGYNEQFFGPGTRLTVL.